This T cell receptor beta chain was documented in a study of cytomegalovirus exposure and HLA in healthy donors (dated by TCRdb to the late 2010s). Describing the broader study: In an earlier analysis of roughly 500 of the donors, approximately 300 Gb of sequence data and some 100 million unique TCR beta sequences from roughly 190 million T cells were reported. Around 330 gigabases of sequencing data and around 88 million unique TCR sequences made up an early release that covered several hundred HLA-typed donors. Of the roughly 400 genotyped donors, 65% to 90% were placed in the genetic ancestry cluster associated with self-reported Caucasian donors. The aim of the study was to test whether cataloging public T cell receptors could identify signatures of past pathogen exposure. Using immunosequencing, the study profiled T cell repertoires from around 680 subjects and related those repertoires to cytomegalovirus serostatus. A separate validation cohort of 90 to 150 different subjects was used in addition to the roughly 670-subject first cohort. High-throughput TCR immunosequencing, statistical association of individual TCRs with disease status, and machine learning were combined to predict cytomegalovirus infection status. A later analysis re-examined previously published TCR beta repertoires from roughly 650 donors and added high-resolution HLA genotyping to investigate patterns of TCR occurrence. Rather than using new phenotypic data, the later analysis identified candidate immune exposures from TCR beta sequences and from how often those sequences occurred across donors. To decide whether each TCR beta V gene segment behaved as functional or pseudogenic, an earlier analysis of some 540 of the donors relied on high-throughput TCR beta sequencing. Donor age, sex, ethnicity and CMV serostatus were compiled together with the repertoire data. Genome-wide SNP genotypes for about 60% of the 666 donors were used in a later genetic analysis, which treated that subset as a discovery cohort. All discovery cohort repertoires had been generated on a single sequencing platform. HLA typing covered class I and class II loci at four-digit resolution. The number of typed donors differed by locus: roughly 629-630 for A, B, C, DRB1 and DQB1; approximately 530 for DQA1; some 610 for DPA1; and about 470 for DPB1. Roughly five DR-DQ haplotypes were treated as single units for association and clustering because of strong linkage in the cohort. Across 300 to 400 genotyped donors of the cohort, an average of about 240,000 unique TCR beta nucleotide sequences per donor were sequenced, and 15% to 20% of those sequences were non-productive. The paper as a whole reports these results and caveats: Most TCR sequences were observed very rarely across donors, whereas some public TCRs were present in many individuals. In an earlier analysis of around 600 of the donors, most TCR beta V segments were observed in productive rearrangements about 87% or about 30% of the time, broadly matching IMGT annotations. In a later analysis, about 17,000 TCR beta sequences were associated with specific HLA alleles at a false discovery rate of 0.05. According to a later analysis, parvovirus B19, influenza, CMV and Epstein-Barr virus appeared linked to several top co-occurrence clusters. In this cohort, only TCR beta chains were sequenced, and detectable features were limited by the absence of alpha or paired-chain data. Strong co-occurrence of HLA alleles, especially DR and DQ, made assigning TCR associations to individual alleles difficult. In a later analysis, most CMV-associated TCR beta chains were found to appear HLA-restricted, with HLA associations seemingly driven largely by CMV exposure. In the study, approximately 160 TCR beta chains were listed as associated with cytomegalovirus. In a later genetic analysis, a missense DCLRE1C variant was associated with V-gene and J-gene trimming of TCR beta chains, and the association was replicated in an independent cohort. Presence/absence analyses assumed roughly uniform sequencing depth across donors, an assumption that may not hold. In a later analysis, TCR association rates were found to vary across HLA loci, with the most associated TCRs seen for DRB1 alleles and the fewest for HLA-C alleles. Because HLA typing was unavailable for some donors at each locus, only the typed subset was used in association tests. A cluster of highly shared sequence variants was judged likely to be a technical artifact of the sequencing pipeline. According to the authors, the approach could potentially be generalized to other disease states and immunological phenotypes. In a later analysis, HLA-associated TCR beta chains were found to be more clonally expanded and to have lower generation probabilities than equally common non-associated chains. In a later genetic analysis, fewer N-insertions in productive TCRs were reported among donors in an Asian-associated ancestry cluster than the 666-donor mean. Cytomegalovirus status was reported to be diagnosed by the classifier with high specificity and sensitivity in both the original and validation cohorts. Three of the identified cytomegalovirus-associated TCR beta chains were confirmed in vitro to be specific for cytomegalovirus antigens. A further reported finding was that TCR beta sequences accurately predicted the HLA-A and HLA-B alleles for most subjects in the first cohort. Immune exposure information for the cohort was limited to CMV serostatus. About 17 rarely observed V segments, including chromosome 9 orphons, were excluded from the earlier analysis of several hundred of the donors because counts were too low. Some IMGT-functional V segments, including TRBV6-2 and TRBV6-3, could not be told apart with the 87-base-pair reads, so those segments were excluded. Linkage disequilibrium might explain the correlated functional status among segregating V segments, but an unknown experimental factor could not be ruled out.

The cohort was made up of 666 healthy bone marrow donors. Cohort members were all nominally healthy when sampled, although unrecorded immune exposures were likely present. The donor was CMV seropositive and was included in the group of 300 or so seropositive cohort members. A peripheral blood sample was provided by each donor, and peripheral blood mononuclear cells were used for TCR beta sequencing. Genomic DNA extraction from the blood cell samples was performed with the Qiagen DNeasy Blood Extraction Kit. Library preparation was by the immunoSEQ multiplex PCR assay. For the multiplex PCR, a mixture combining 60 forward primers for TCR Vbeta segments and 13 reverse primers for TCR Jbeta segments was used. A multiplex PCR assay on genomic DNA amplified the CDR3 region of rearranged TCR beta genes. On the Illumina HiSeq System, the amplified TCR beta libraries were sequenced as 87-base-pair reads. The authors processed their data as follows. Across the 500 to 850 repertoires, a later analysis counted tens of millions of unique TCR beta chains, 9.5 million to 12 million of which were shared by at least two donors. Raw reads were error-corrected and collapsed into unique sequences with a nearest-neighbor algorithm that merged closely related sequences to remove PCR and sequencing errors. CDR3 sequences were aligned to IMGT reference sequences to assign V, D and J gene segments. For a sequence to be retained, at least a six-nucleotide match to both a V gene segment and a J gene segment was required. Rearrangements were classified as productive when the CDR3 lacked stop codons and remained in frame with V and J, and all other rearrangements were classified as non-productive. CDR3 was defined by IMGT convention, running from the second conserved V-encoded cysteine to the conserved J-encoded phenylalanine. Sequences without an unambiguous match to a single V gene segment were excluded from the earlier analysis of about 630 of the donors. An earlier analysis of 587 of the donors called V segments functional above 56.7% productive rearrangements and segregating when the between-donor standard deviation exceeded 5%. A statistical classification framework was built to diagnose cytomegalovirus status from the catalog of TCR beta chain sequences. In a later analysis, V and J genes were assigned by comparing TCR nucleotide sequences against IMGT/GENE-DB human TR gene sequences. The TCRdist pipeline was used in a later analysis to assign CDR3 sequences and most-parsimonious VDJ recombination scenarios. A later analysis defined each TCR beta chain by its CDR3 amino acid sequence plus V-gene family, and excluded reads lacking a unique V-gene family. As a way to deal with suspected cross-contamination and a sequencing artifact, a later analysis dropped 450 to 600 nucleotide sequences that were highly shared and had low generation probability. In a later analysis, a clonal expansion index was calculated for each public chain from normalized within-repertoire ranks of inferred template counts. In a later analysis, generation probabilities were computed with a VDJ recombination model fitted to out-of-frame rearrangements, and the resulting probabilities were checked against IGoR. In a later analysis, TCR-TCR, TCR-HLA and TCR-CMV co-occurrence was scored with hypergeometric tests, and a repertoire-size bias correction was applied to TCR pairs. A later analysis estimated false discovery rates by permuting HLA or CMV assignments 20 times. In a later analysis, co-occurring TCRs were grouped using DBSCAN, and TCRdist sequence similarity was added for clustering within HLA-allele-positive subsets. Repertoires with fewer than 30,000 or more than 120,000 public chains, plus five repertoires with anomalous nucleotide sharing, were excluded from co-occurrence clustering. Imported from immuneACCESS, the table was reduced by TCRdb to in-frame sequences with V and J called. These copies leave out some clones; in studies compared against another copy, an unresolved V gene accounts for under half, and the cause of the remainder is not known. The V and J calls and the clone size are those of that table, but D and trimming were determined from the DNA. This sample has roughly 200,000 clones in its table, and about two thirds of those were observed once. The ten largest make up 2.6% of the sample.

Trimming takes 10 bases off V and 5 bases off J; junction bases not matched to a gene: 5. The germline V gene yields SNHLY for CDR1 and FYNNEI for CDR2. Taken from cysteine to phenylalanine, the CDR3 has 13 residues. The read is trimmed to its CDR3 DNA, 39 bases read in frame from base 1. This clone was seen a handful of times. No antigen is known for it. One base away there is no much larger clone; base qualities are not given. The sequence came from a man aged 35 to 55 in good health and CMV-seropositive. The V gene is TRBV2 and the J gene is TRBJ2-1, and TRBD2 matches 10 of the central bases. Sample: PBMCs. The DNA is as follows: TGTGCCACCACTAGCGGGGTAGACAATGAGCAGTTCTTC. Translated, this gives CATTSGVDNEQFF.